Following are 7 T cell receptor beta chains from one sample sequenced in a study of CXCR3-negative and CXCR3-positive naive CD8 T cells (dated by TCRdb to between 2017 and 2020). The antigens for these receptors are not known. Overall study results and their limits: Compared with CXCR3-negative naive cells, CXCR3-positive naive cells had TRB CDR3s with higher hydrophobicity (lower Kidera factor 4), lower energy, and higher strength and volume indices.

The sequencer was a NextSeq 550. The Human TCR Profiling Kit (MiLaboratory) was used to make UMI-labeled 5' RACE TRB cDNA libraries. TCRdb reprocessed the reads, reporting each CDR3 protein sequence once and no DNA. The sample has some 140,000 distinct CDR3 sequences on record. Of the sample, around 0.37% is held by the ten largest clones. The sample was naive CXCR3+ CD8+ T cells from blood. What the cell subset or site label conveys for this sample: CD45RO-CCR7+CD27+CD95- naive CD8+ T cells expressing CXCR3 (TNR3+). Receptors originate from a human donor in good health. Some clones in this sample may be carry-over from other donors' samples.

The V and J genes are TRBV6-2 or TRBV6-3 and TRBJ2-7. CDR1 and CDR2 from the germline V gene are MNHEY and SVGEGT. The CDR3 spans 15 residues. The CDR3 here is CASSYVKGNSYEQYF.

The chain combines TRBV29-1 with TRBJ2-7; TCRdb designates TRBD1, a call that cannot be tested without DNA. From germline, CDR1 is SQVTM and CDR2 ANQGSEA. The CDR3 has 13 residues. This CDR3 reads CSGREGGSYEQYF.

This chain links TRBV20-1 with TRBJ1-6; with no DNA, the TCRdb D assignment of TRBD1 cannot be verified. Per germline, CDR1 DFQATT and CDR2 SNEGSKA (reference sequence). The CDR3 extends over 15 amino acids. Here the CDR3 reads CSAPAGQDYNSPLHF.

V is TRBV12-3 or TRBV12-4 and J is TRBJ2-5. The CDR3 has 13 amino acids. CDR3 in amino acids: CASSFWDQETQYF.

The chain is built from TRBV7-2 and TRBJ2-1; the TRBD2 assignment by TCRdb is unverifiable without DNA. Germline loops: CDR1 SGHTA, CDR2 FQGNSA. The CDR3 is 13 residues long. The chain's CDR3 is CASSLVSGDEQFF.

The chain uses TRBV20-1 and TRBJ1-1. CDR3 size: 14 residues. The germline CDR1 and CDR2 sequences are DFQATT and SNEGSKA (reference sequence). CDR3 region: CSAPPRGMNTEAFF.

V gene TRBV4-3 combines with J gene TRBJ2-1; the D gene TCRdb calls, TRBD1, cannot be checked with no DNA. Germline V gene sequence: CDR1 LGHNA, CDR2 YSLEER. The CDR3 covers 15 residues. The CDR3: CASSPSRTPDNEQFF.